The 15 T cell receptor beta chains below all came from one sample that was sequenced in a study of CD8+ T cells in alopecia areata. Following extraction, RNA underwent reverse transcription to cDNA, which served as the sequencing template. The table came from immunoSEQ multiplex PCR; TCRdb's copy has only in-frame clones and leaves some out. The sample holds approximately 54,000 clones; 96% are singletons and the top ten take about a quarter. The sequences come from CD8+ T cells sorted from blood, collected at week 0. The receptors stem from a human donor with alopecia areata.

V and J are TRBV7-9 and TRBJ2-5, with 7 bases fitting TRBD1. The J call may be wrong; the DNA end is better matched by TRBJ2-7. The CDR3 consists of 14 residues. CDR1 is SEHNR, CDR2 FQNEAQ, per germline (reference sequence). This CDR3 is CASSSRQGSSEQYF. The CDR3 DNA follows: TGTGCCAGCAGCTCCAGACAGGGAAGTTCCGAGCAGTACTTC.

This chain links TRBV25-1 with TRBJ2-5; D ambiguous. Trimming removed 0 bases at V and 2 bases at J, with 10 bases between. The CDR3 covers 15 residues. Germline-derived CDR1 and CDR2 are MGHDK and SYGVNS. CDR3 in DNA: TGTGCCAGCAGTGAATATGAAGCAGTACAAGAGACCCAGTACTTC. Amino acids: CASSEYEAVQETQYF.

In the case of this clone: A junction end diverges from the germline sequence, so it may reflect a read error. The gene calls are TRBV15 and TRBJ1-5; 9 nucleotides line up with TRBD1. Germline V gene lookup returns CDR1 LNHNV and CDR2 YYDKDF (reference sequence). The CDR3 spans 16 residues. This CDR3 reads CATRRAGTGLNQPQHF. CDR3 sequence (DNA): TGTGCCACCAGAAGAGCAGGGACAGGGCTCAATCAGCCCCAGCATTTT.

The chain employs TRBV4-1 and TRBJ2-5, with TRBD2 matching over 7 bases. Trimming at V came to 5 bases and at J to 3 bases, leaving 9 bases not matched to a gene. Germline assignment: CDR1 MGHRA and CDR2 YSYEKL. The CDR3 runs 15 residues. The CDR3 spells CASSSHGAGEETQYF. The CDR3 bases are TGCGCCAGCAGCTCCCACGGGGCGGGGGAAGAGACCCAGTACTTC.

V usage is TRBV4-2 and J usage is TRBJ2-5, with a tentative D call TRBD2 (5 bases). The CDR3 covers 13 residues. Between the trimmed V and J ends, which lost 8 bases and 1 base, there was a span of 11 bases. Germline CDR1 and CDR2: LGHNA and YNFKEQ. CDR3 protein: CASGPGIQETQYF. DNA of the CDR3: TGTGCCAGCGGACCGGGGATCCAAGAGACCCAGTACTTC.

The chain's CDR3 is CASSRDRVYAELFF. In DNA form, the CDR3 reads TGCGCCAGCAGCCGGGACAGGGTTTATGCCGAGCTGTTTTTT. The chain couples TRBV4-1 to TRBJ2-2; TRBD1 agrees at 9 bases. The length of the CDR3 is 14 residues. V lost 4 bases to trimming and J lost 11 bases; unmatched junction nucleotides: 8. Germline assignment: CDR1 MGHRA and CDR2 YSYEKL.

This clone was counted a single time. This sequence joins TRBV15 and TRBJ2-1; maybe TRBD2 (6 bases). This CDR3 contains 12 residues. Trimming took 5 bases from V and 9 from J, leaving 11 bases between them. Looked up from germline, CDR1 is LNHNV and CDR2 is YYDKDF (reference sequence). The CDR3 spells CATSAGGGEQFF. CDR3 nucleotide sequence: TGTGCCACCAGCGCCGGGGGAGGTGAGCAGTTCTTC.

The chain recombines TRBV5-1 with TRBJ1-1; perhaps TRBD1 as D (5 bases). Deletions cut 1 base from V and 0 bases from J, with 7 bases between. Germline-derived CDR1 and CDR2 are SGHRS and YFSETQ. CDR3 length equals 14 residues. Here the CDR3 DNA reads TGCGCCAGCAGCTTGCGGGGGTTGAACACTGAAGCTTTCTTT. Amino acid sequence: CASSLRGLNTEAFF.

This chain joins TRBV5-1 and TRBJ2-3; D not resolved. Deletions cut 5 bases from V and 6 bases from J, with 22 bases between. The CDR3 is 16 residues long. From germline, CDR1 is SGHRS and CDR2 YFSETQ. CDR3 sequence (DNA): TGCGCCAGCAGTCCCCACCCGACAAGGCCAGAGGATACGCAGTATTTT. This codes for CASSPHPTRPEDTQYF.

The rearrangement links TRBV7-3 to TRBJ2-5, with 8 bases that match TRBD1. Trimming took 4 bases from V and 5 from J; bases not matched to a gene: 9. CDR3 size: 15 residues. Germline CDR1 SGHTA, CDR2 FQGTGA. CDR3 coding DNA: TGTGCCAGCAGCTCGACAGGGGCGCTCAAGGAGACCCAGTACTTC. Residues: CASSSTGALKETQYF.

This clone was picked up one time. This sequence joins TRBV7-9 and TRBJ2-7; D is ambiguous. Germline V lookup: CDR1 SEHNR, CDR2 FQNEAQ (reference sequence). The V end lost 5 bases, the J end lost 4 bases, and 18 bases lay between the germline ends. CDR3 size: 15 residues. CDR3: CASSPPYRVAYEQYF. CDR3 DNA: TGTGCCAGCAGCCCCCCGTATCGTGTGGCGTACGAGCAGTACTTC.

This sequence joins TRBV9 and TRBJ2-3; a weak D match, TRBD2 (6 bases). The CDR3 runs 16 residues. Germline CDR1 is SGDLS and CDR2 is YYNGEE. The germline V and J ends were trimmed by 2 bases and 1 base, with 14 bases remaining between them. The CDR3 nucleotides are TGTGCCAGCAGCGTTGCGCGGGGTATTCGCACAGATACGCAGTATTTT. Its translation is CASSVARGIRTDTQYF.

V gene TRBV7-9 combines with J gene TRBJ2-3, with D perhaps TRBD2 (6 bases). V lost 7 bases and J lost 4, with 15 bases in between. The CDR3 totals 14 residues. CDR1 and CDR2 from the germline V gene are SEHNR and FQNEAQ (reference sequence). The CDR3 region is CASILAVPADTQYF. The CDR3 coding sequence is TGTGCCAGCATACTAGCTGTTCCCGCAGATACGCAGTATTTT.

The rearrangement links TRBV7-9 to TRBJ2-3, with 8 bases identical to TRBD2. Trimming at V came to 1 base and at J to 3 bases, leaving 6 bases not matched to a gene. The CDR3 is 16 residues long. Germline lookup yields CDR1 SEHNR and CDR2 FQNEAQ (reference sequence). CDR3: CASSLVASGGTDTQYF. The CDR3, as DNA: TGTGCCAGCAGCTTAGTCGCAAGCGGGGGTACAGATACGCAGTATTTT.

The sample holds one count of this clone. The chain uses TRBV23-1 and TRBJ1-5; D remains unclear. TRBV23-1 is identified as an open reading frame with a role that is uncertain. The CDR3 extends over 13 amino acids. The V and J ends lost 0 bases and 10 bases respectively, with 10 bases between them. The CDR3 protein is CASSQSRGAPQHF. The CDR3 DNA reads TGCGCCAGCAGTCAATCTCGCGGAGCTCCCCAGCATTTT.